One and the same sample provided the 26 T cell receptor beta chains below, sequenced in a study of spatial heterogeneity in lung cancer. Sample time point: sample taken at primary tumor resection. Frozen PBMC, nontumor lung or tumor provided whole RNA, which was sequenced unsorted. MiXCR, run by TCRdb on the 5' RACE reads, gives a single entry per CDR3 protein. The repertoire holds some 13,000 distinct CDR3 sequences, with around 4% as singletons. The starting material was PBMCs, obtained at surgery. The receptors here all came from a male donor with early-stage non-small cell lung cancer.

At least ten counts were recorded for this clonotype. This beta chain is an unintended read in a library built for alpha chains; its size means little. The CDR3 DNA reads TGCAGTGCTAGGGACTCTTACACAGATACGCAGTATTTT. This encodes CSARDSYTDTQYF. The V call is TRBV20-1, the J call TRBJ2-3; possible D gene TRBD2, 5 bases. Trimming removed 3 bases from V and 2 bases from J, with 9 bases in between. The CDR3 runs 13 residues. The V gene's germline CDR1 is DFQATT and CDR2 SNEGSKA (reference sequence).

In its sample, this clonotype was seen many times. Found in a library prepared for alpha chains, this beta chain is an off-target read, and its abundance has little meaning. V usage is TRBV30 and J usage is TRBJ2-7; D ambiguous. The V end lost 1 base, the J end lost 11 bases, and 12 bases lay between the germline ends. The CDR3 has 11 amino acids. Looked up from germline, CDR1 is GTSNPN and CDR2 is SVGIG (reference sequence). The CDR3 nucleotides read TGTGCCTGGAGTGACGGCCTGTCGGAGTACTTC. Amino acid sequence: CAWSDGLSEYF.

This clonotype has ten or more counts. Found in a library prepared for alpha chains, this beta chain is an off-target read, and its abundance has little meaning. V gene TRBV7-2 combines with J gene TRBJ2-5, with 10 nucleotides matching TRBD1. J lost 2 bases, V lost 7 bases, and 4 bases had no gene match. CDR3 length: 14 amino acids. Germline CDR1 and CDR2: SGHTA and FQGNSA. The CDR3 is CASTGTGAQETQYF. The CDR3 nucleotides read TGTGCCAGCACCGGGACAGGGGCTCAAGAGACCCAGTACTTC.

This clonotype was seen ten or more times. The size of this beta chain means little, since it is a stray read in a library made for alpha chains. The rearrangement links TRBV6-5 to TRBJ2-1, with 7 bases identical to TRBD1. The germline CDR1 and CDR2 sequences are MNHEY and SVGAGI. The CDR3 has 14 amino acids. With V trimmed by 4 bases and J by 6 bases, 6 bases remained unmatched. The CDR3 DNA reads TGTGCCAGCAGTTCATACAGGGGCTTCAATGAGCAGTTCTTC. It translates to CASSSYRGFNEQFF.

This clonotype was seen a handful of times. This beta chain came through as a stray read in a library set up for alpha chains, and its size says little. J is TRBJ2-3 and V is TRBV6-4; TRBD2 matches at 8 bases. V shed 6 bases, J shed 5 bases, and the junction held 13 bases outside the gene matches. The CDR3 has 16 residues. Germline CDR1 is MRHNA and CDR2 is SNTAGT. The CDR3 DNA reads as TGTGCCAGCAGCCCTCGTTCGGCGGGAGGCAAAGATACGCAGTATTTT. Its protein product is CASSPRSAGGKDTQYF.

This clonotype was detected many times. Since the library was made to target alpha chains, this beta chain is a stray read and its abundance is not meaningful. The chain carries TRBV28 and TRBJ2-7, with D possibly being TRBD2 (6 bases). Between the trimmed V and J ends, which lost 10 bases and 4 bases, there was a span of 11 bases. The CDR3 totals 11 residues. CDR1 is MDHEN and CDR2 is SYDVKM in the germline V gene. The DNA of the CDR3 is TGTGCCACGGCGGGAACATACGAGCAGTACTTC. It translates to CATAGTYEQYF.

This clonotype showed up many times. Because this beta chain is a stray read in a library intended to capture alpha chains, its abundance should not be given much weight. This chain joins TRBV7-8 and TRBJ2-5; D is unclear. CDR3 length: 13 amino acids. Looked up from germline, CDR1 is SGHVS and CDR2 is FQNEAQ. Trimming stripped 4 bases from V and 4 bases from J, with 10 bases between. In nucleotides, the CDR3 is TGTGCCAGCAGCTCTAGTCCGGGAGAGACCCAGTACTTC. Translating gives CASSSSPGETQYF.

In this sample, this clonotype turned up many times. This beta chain is an off-target read within a library intended for alpha chains, so its frequency means little. DNA of the CDR3: TGTGCCAGCAGAACTAGCGGGAGAGCCTACGAGCAGTACTTC. Translation gives CASRTSGRAYEQYF. The V call is TRBV28, the J call TRBJ2-7, with 11 bases lining up with TRBD2. Germline values: CDR1 MDHEN, CDR2 SYDVKM. The V and J ends lost 6 bases and 2 bases, in that order; junction bases with no gene match: 3. There are 14 residues in the CDR3.

This clonotype was recorded many times. The library was designed around alpha chains, so this beta chain is a stray read whose abundance carries little weight. The chain links TRBV5-1 to TRBJ2-5; the D is unclear. The CDR3 is 13 residues long. V lost 4 bases to trimming and J lost 1 base, with 8 bases between them. Germline CDR1 reads SGHRS; CDR2 reads YFSETQ. CDR3 loop: CASSGHTQETQYF. The CDR3 bases are TGCGCCAGCAGCGGGCACACCCAAGAGACCCAGTACTTC.

This clonotype occurred many times. This beta chain is off target for a library built for alpha chains, so its abundance means little. The chain links TRBV3-1 to TRBJ2-5, with D hard to call. CDR1 and CDR2 (germline): LGHDT, YNNKEL (reference sequence). The CDR3 sequence is 12 residues long. Trimming cost V 0 bases and J 8 bases, with 7 bases left between them. The CDR3, as DNA: TGTGCCAGCAGCCAAGAAGCGCCCACCCAGTACTTC. It codes for CASSQEAPTQYF.

This clonotype appeared many times. This beta chain was picked up by a library intended for alpha chains and is off target, so its count carries little meaning. The gene calls are TRBV4-1 and TRBJ1-5; no reliable D call. Germline CDR1 and CDR2: MGHRA and YSYEKL. V was clipped by 4 bases and J by 7 bases, with 14 bases between them. This CDR3 comprises 14 residues. The CDR3 sequence is CASSRLGGLQPQHF. The DNA for the CDR3 is TGCGCCAGCAGCCGCCTAGGAGGGTTACAGCCCCAGCATTTT.

This clonotype was picked up many times. A library made for alpha chains picked up this beta chain off target, so its size means little. The chain carries TRBV7-9 and TRBJ1-2; D may be TRBD1 (5 bases). The CDR3 is 14 amino acids. Germline lookup yields CDR1 SEHNR and CDR2 FQNEAQ (reference sequence). V lost 4 bases and J 4 bases, leaving 13 bases between the germline ends. The CDR3 is CASSSPGRRYGYTF. The CDR3 DNA reads as TGTGCCAGCAGCTCACCGGGACGGCGCTATGGCTACACCTTC. Using reference TRBV7-9 and TRBJ1-2 for the parts outside the CDR3, the full variable domain is DTGVSQNPRHKITKRGQNVTFRCDPISEHNRLYWYRQTLGQGPEFLTYFQNEAQLEKSRLLSDRFSAERPKGSFSTLEIQRTEQGDSAMYLCASSSPGRRYGYTFGSGTRLTVV.

This clonotype was recorded many times. Because the library targeted alpha chains, this beta chain is an off-target read whose size means little. The chain combines TRBV28 with TRBJ1-2; D is perhaps TRBD1 (5 bases). The CDR3 runs to 13 residues. Trimming removed 8 bases at V and 5 bases at J, with 15 bases between. Per the germline V gene, CDR1 is MDHEN and CDR2 is SYDVKM. The CDR3 sequence is CASVNTQGYGYTF. CDR3 nucleotides: TGTGCCAGCGTAAATACCCAGGGTTATGGCTACACCTTC.

In its sample, this clonotype was seen many times. For a library built for alpha chains, this beta chain is a stray read; little rests on its size. The chain uses TRBV20-1 and TRBJ2-7; 9 bases agree with TRBD1. The CDR3 sequence is 13 residues long. Germline V gene sequence: CDR1 DFQATT, CDR2 SNEGSKA (reference sequence). Losses at the gene ends were 3 bases for V and 9 bases for J; bases not matched to a gene: 9. CDR3 amino acids: CSARDRGTEGQYF. Here the CDR3 DNA reads TGCAGTGCTAGGGACAGGGGCACAGAGGGGCAGTACTTC.

This clonotype appeared many times. This beta chain came through as a stray read in a library set up for alpha chains, and its size says little. V and J are TRBV20-1 and TRBJ1-2, with a tentative D call TRBD1 (6 bases). Germline values: CDR1 DFQATT, CDR2 SNEGSKA (reference sequence). The germline V and J ends were trimmed by 0 bases and 7 bases, with 18 bases remaining between them. The CDR3 is 15 residues long. CDR3 in DNA: TGCAGTGCTAGAGATAGTCTCAGGGGTTCCGTTGGCTACACCTTC. This sequence encodes CSARDSLRGSVGYTF.

This clonotype has a count of ten or more. Since the library was made to target alpha chains, this beta chain is a stray read and its abundance is not meaningful. J is TRBJ2-2 and V is TRBV19, with D unclear. CDR1 is LNHDA and CDR2 is SQIVND in the germline V gene (reference sequence). V lost 9 bases, J lost 0 bases, and 11 bases lay in between. The CDR3 contains 14 residues. The DNA for the CDR3 is TGTGCCAGCTCCAGGCAATCGAACACCGGGGAGCTGTTTTTT. This sequence encodes CASSRQSNTGELFF.

This clonotype has ten or more counts. This beta chain turned up in a library designed for alpha chains; as an off-target read, its abundance says little. This chain connects TRBV7-2 to TRBJ2-7; 7 bases match TRBD2. The CDR3 totals 14 residues. The junction had 3 bases not matched to a gene; V was cut back by 4 bases and J by 0 bases. The V gene's germline CDR1 is SGHTA and CDR2 FQGNSA. CDR3: CASSYGLGSYEQYF. The CDR3 DNA follows: TGTGCCAGCAGCTATGGACTAGGCTCCTACGAGCAGTACTTC.

This clonotype has at least ten counts. The junction departs from germline at one end; a sequencing error may be responsible. This beta chain lies outside the target of a library built for alpha chains; its clone size means little. In DNA form, the CDR3 reads TGTGCCGGCAGCCGGGGGCCTAGCACAGATACGCAGTATTTT. Translating it yields CAGSRGPSTDTQYF. This chain joins TRBV7-2 and TRBJ2-3; tentatively, D is TRBD1 or TRBD2 (6 bases each). Looked up from germline, CDR1 is SGHTA and CDR2 is FQGNSA. The CDR3 extends over 14 amino acids.

This clonotype showed up many times. This beta chain is off target for a library built for alpha chains, so its abundance means little. V usage is TRBV6-5 and J usage is TRBJ1-5; 7 nucleotides agree with TRBD1. Germline V gene lookup returns CDR1 MNHEY and CDR2 SVGAGI. Trimming took 5 bases from V and 9 from J; bases not matched to a gene: 1. This CDR3 has 11 amino acids. The CDR3 loop reads CASSQGGPQHF. The CDR3 coding sequence is TGTGCCAGCAGTCAGGGGGGGCCCCAGCATTTT.

This clonotype was found many times. Little can be read into the size of this beta chain, an off-target read in a library designed for alpha chains. This chain links TRBV29-1 with TRBJ2-5; D is ambiguous. This CDR3 is built from 12 residues. Trimming removed 1 base at V and 2 bases at J, with 5 bases between. Germline V gives CDR1 SQVTM, CDR2 ANQGSEA. CDR3 sequence: CSVEGQQETQYF. CDR3 nucleotide sequence: TGCAGCGTTGAAGGACAACAAGAGACCCAGTACTTC.

This clonotype was detected many times. This beta chain appears as a stray read in a library generated for alpha chains; its size is not informative. This chain links TRBV2 with TRBJ1-5, with D perhaps TRBD1 (6 bases). V was trimmed by 5 bases and J by 4 bases, leaving 18 bases between them. The CDR3 covers 16 residues. The germline V gene encodes CDR1 SNHLY and CDR2 FYNNEI. This CDR3 reads CASSRAQGNGNQPQHF. The CDR3 nucleotides read TGTGCCAGCAGTCGAGCCCAGGGGAATGGGAATCAGCCCCAGCATTTT.

This clonotype has ten or more counts. For a library built for alpha chains, this beta chain is a stray read; little rests on its size. The rearrangement joins TRBV19 to TRBJ2-7; D ambiguous. V gave up 3 bases and J gave up 7 bases, with 19 bases separating them. CDR1 and CDR2 from the germline V gene are LNHDA and SQIVND (reference sequence). The length of the CDR3 is 15 residues. The CDR3 here is CASSIVRLPEAEQYF. CDR3 nucleotide sequence: TGTGCCAGTAGTATCGTCCGGTTGCCCGAGGCGGAGCAGTACTTC.

In its sample, this clonotype was seen many times. This beta chain is a stray read from a library made for alpha chains; its abundance is not meaningful. The chain carries TRBV7-8 and TRBJ2-5; D gene uncertain. The CDR3 runs 15 residues. The V end was cut by 3 bases, the J end by 0 bases, with 11 bases between. The germline V gene has CDR1 SGHVS and CDR2 FQNEAQ. CDR3 nucleotides: TGTGCCAGCAGCTTGCTGGACGGGTACCAAGAGACCCAGTACTTC. Translation: CASSLLDGYQETQYF.

This clonotype was observed a few times. Since the library was made to target alpha chains, this beta chain is a stray read and its abundance is not meaningful. The gene calls are TRBV27 and TRBJ2-1, with D unresolved. Germline V CDR1 and CDR2: MNHEY, SMNVEV (reference sequence). V lost 8 bases to trimming and J lost 0 bases, with 11 bases between them. The CDR3 length is 14 residues. CDR3 protein: CASSGVVSYNEQFF. As DNA, the CDR3 is TGTGCCAGCTCTGGGGTCGTCTCCTACAATGAGCAGTTCTTC.

This clonotype was picked up many times. The library was built for alpha chains, so this beta chain is an off-target read and its size means little. Here the CDR3 reads CASGNQPQHF. In DNA form, the CDR3 reads TGTGCCAGCGGGAATCAGCCCCAGCATTTT. The J gene is TRBJ1-5, the V gene TRBV28; the D is unclear. This CDR3 region has 10 residues. CDR1 MDHEN and CDR2 SYDVKM come from the germline V gene. V was pared by 8 bases and J by 4 bases, with 3 bases between.

In this sample, this clonotype turned up many times. In a library made to pick up alpha chains, this beta chain is a stray read with a size that means little. V usage is TRBV20-1 and J usage is TRBJ1-1; 8 bases map to TRBD1. The germline CDR1 and CDR2 sequences are DFQATT and SNEGSKA (reference sequence). The CDR3 totals 15 residues. V lost 6 bases, J lost 3 bases, and 12 bases stayed unmatched. CDR3 residues: CSALHPGQAHTEAFF. CDR3 nucleotide sequence: TGCAGTGCCCTTCATCCGGGACAGGCCCACACTGAAGCTTTCTTT.